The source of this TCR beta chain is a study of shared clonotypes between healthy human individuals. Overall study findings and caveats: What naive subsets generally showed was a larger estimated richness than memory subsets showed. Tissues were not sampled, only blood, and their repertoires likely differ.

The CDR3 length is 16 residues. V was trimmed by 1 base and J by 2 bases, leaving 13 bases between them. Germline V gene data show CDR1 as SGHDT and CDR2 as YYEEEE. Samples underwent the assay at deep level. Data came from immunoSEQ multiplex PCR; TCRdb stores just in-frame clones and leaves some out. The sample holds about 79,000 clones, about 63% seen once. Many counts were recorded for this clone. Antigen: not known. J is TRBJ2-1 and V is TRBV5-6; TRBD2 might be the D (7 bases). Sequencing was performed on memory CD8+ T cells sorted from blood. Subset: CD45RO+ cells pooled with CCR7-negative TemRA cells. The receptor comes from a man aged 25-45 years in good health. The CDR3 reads CASSLTAGAPYNEQFF. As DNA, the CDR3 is TGTGCCAGCAGCTTGACTGCGGGGGCCCCCTACAATGAGCAGTTCTTC.